This T cell receptor (beta chain) emerged from a study of cytomegalovirus exposure and HLA in healthy donors. Study-level findings and limits: Per a later analysis, 15,000 to 20,000 TCR beta sequences showed association with HLA alleles at 0.05 false discovery rate. With high specificity and sensitivity, the classifier reportedly diagnosed cytomegalovirus status. In a later analysis, an Asian-associated ancestry cluster reportedly showed fewer N-insertions than the 666-donor mean.

The PCR employed 60 Vbeta primers together with 13 Jbeta primers. Assay: immunoSEQ multiplex PCR; the TCRdb copy retains only in-frame clones and omits some. The sample carries around 96,000 clones, 70% to 90% recorded once. Notes on this clone: What it binds is not known.

The CDR3 runs to 15 residues. From germline, CDR1 is MNHEY and CDR2 SMNVEV (reference sequence). Between the trimmed V and J ends, which lost 5 bases and 4 bases, there was a span of 15 bases. The origin of this receptor is a man younger than 35 in good health and CMV-seronegative. The genes are TRBV27 and TRBJ1-3, with D possibly being TRBD1 (5 bases). Sequenced input: PBMCs. CDR3 bases: TGTGCCAGCAGTCCACAGGAGCGGGGGGGAAACACCATATATTTT. Its translation: CASSPQERGGNTIYF.